Sequencing of this T cell receptor (beta chain) was carried out in a study of blood T cells in healthy people across ages. This clonotype was detected ten times or more. The use of a sample-barcoded 5' primer and a J-beta primer mix characterized a second PCR of about 6 to 11 cycles. Unique molecular identifiers of 12 random nucleotides labeled each cDNA. TCRdb processed the 5' RACE reads anew with MiXCR; each CDR3 protein has one entry. The table includes 1.5 million to 2 million distinct CDR3 sequences, around 35% detected once. The CDR3 length is 14 residues. The V and J ends lost 0 bases and 4 bases respectively, with 4 bases between them.

The V call is TRBV12-3 or TRBV12-4, the J call TRBJ2-6; no reliable D call. The TCR was taken from a woman in her 30s in good health. Specimen: blood. CDR3 DNA sequence: TGTGCCAGCAGTTTAGCTACCGGGGCCAACGTCCTGACTTTC. Translation: CASSLATGANVLTF.